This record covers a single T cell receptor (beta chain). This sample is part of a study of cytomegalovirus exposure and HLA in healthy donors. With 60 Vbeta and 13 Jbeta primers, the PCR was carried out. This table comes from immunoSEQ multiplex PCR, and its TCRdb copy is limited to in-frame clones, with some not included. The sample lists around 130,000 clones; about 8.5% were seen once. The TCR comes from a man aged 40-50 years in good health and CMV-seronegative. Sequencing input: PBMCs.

The CDR3 bases are TGCGCCAGCAGCTTGAAATCTTCACTTGCCGATGAGCAGTTCTTC. Its protein product is CASSLKSSLADEQFF. V and J are TRBV5-1 and TRBJ2-1; no clear D. This CDR3 has 15 amino acids. The germline V gene has CDR1 SGHRS and CDR2 YFSETQ. V lost 1 base and J lost 8, with 16 bases in between.